What follows are 10 T cell receptor beta chains derived from one specimen sequenced in a study of post-analysis software for immune sequencing data. Points from the study as a whole: Comparison of patients with controls showed about 5 TRBV segments more frequent in patients, TRBV5-6, TRBV5-1 and TRBV20-1 among them.

The library was made from cDNA and included unique molecular identifiers. TCRdb re-derived calls from the PCR reads in MiXCR, one entry per CDR3 protein. The sample records under 900,000 distinct CDR3 sequences, approximately 50% being singletons. Antigens for these TCRs are unknown. The sequenced sample consisted of blood. The receptors shown here come from a girl aged 10 to 17 with multiple sclerosis.

The chain has TRBV20-1 and TRBJ2-4; 10 bases align to TRBD1. The germline gives CDR1 DFQATT, CDR2 SNEGSKA (reference sequence). V dropped 4 bases and J dropped 13; count of bases not matched to a gene: 10. The CDR3 contains 13 residues. DNA of the CDR3: TGCAGTGCTAAAGGACAGGGGGAATACGGGCAGTACTTC. Translation gives CSAKGQGEYGQYF.

The rearrangement uses TRBV7-2 and TRBJ2-6; D remains unclear. This CDR3 spans 14 amino acids. Trimming stripped 11 bases from V and 0 bases from J, with 11 bases between. The germline V gene encodes CDR1 SGHTA and CDR2 FQGNSA. CDR3 nucleotides: TGTGCCGCCGGACGGCCCTCTGGGGCCAACGTCCTGACTTTC. Translation gives CAAGRPSGANVLTF.

A word on this clonotype: One junction end does not reproduce the germline sequence, and a read error may be involved. The gene calls are TRBV12-3 or TRBV12-4 and TRBJ2-3; 9 nucleotides match TRBD2. This CDR3 comprises 16 residues. The CDR3 DNA reads TGTGCCAGCAGTTCGAGGACTAGCGAGAGCACAGATGCGCAGTATTTT. Translating it yields CASSSRTSESTDAQYF.

The chain joins TRBV29-1 to TRBJ2-3; 8 bases align to TRBD2. The germline gives CDR1 SQVTM, CDR2 ANQGSEA. CDR3 size: 14 residues. V lost 3 bases and J lost 2; bases outside the gene matches: 4. Here the CDR3 reads CSVESGRATDTQYF. The CDR3 nucleotides read TGCAGCGTTGAGTCCGGGAGGGCCACAGATACGCAGTATTTT.

There are a few counts of this clonotype. This chain uses TRBV5-6 with TRBJ1-2; possible D gene TRBD1, 6 bases. The V end lost 2 bases, the J end lost 4 bases, and 15 bases lay between the germline ends. This CDR3 region has 15 residues. Per the germline V gene, CDR1 is SGHDT and CDR2 is YYEEEE. The CDR3 bases are TGTGCCAGCAGCTTTTTGGTCGGAGGGGGCTATGGCTACACCTTC. It is translated as CASSFLVGGGYGYTF. The whole variable domain, filled in from reference TRBV5-6 and TRBJ1-2, reads DAGVTQSPTHLIKTRGQQVTLRCSPKSGHDTVSWYQQALGQGPQFIFQYYEEEERQRGNFPDRFSGHQFPNYSSELNVNALLLGDSALYLCASSFLVGGGYGYTFGSGTRLTVV.

This clonotype showed up many times. V is TRBV6-2 or TRBV6-3 and J is TRBJ2-6; D is uncertain. CDR3 length equals 18 residues. Between the trimmed V and J ends, which lost 4 bases and 4 bases, there was a span of 20 bases. Germline CDR1 MNHEY, CDR2 SVGEGT. The DNA of the CDR3 is TGTGCCAGCAGTTTCATGACTCCCTGGTGGGCCGGGGCCAACGTCCTGACTTTC. Protein: CASSFMTPWWAGANVLTF.

The chain carries TRBV5-1 and TRBJ2-1, with TRBD2 matching over 10 bases. V trimming: 2 bases; J trimming: 7 bases; junction bases outside the gene matches: 6. CDR3 size: 15 residues. Germline loops: CDR1 SGHRS, CDR2 YFSETQ. The CDR3 region has the DNA TGCGCCAGCAGCTTCCTAGCGGGAGTGCAGAATGAGCAGTTCTTC. It encodes CASSFLAGVQNEQFF. The full variable domain, its missing parts supplied by reference TRBV5-1 and TRBJ2-1, is KAGVTQTPRYLIKTRGQQVTLSCSPISGHRSVSWYQQTPGQGLQFLFEYFSETQRNKGNFPGRFSGRQFSNSRSEMNVSTLELGDSALYLCASSFLAGVQNEQFFGPGTRLTVL.

The chain has TRBV29-1 and TRBJ2-1, with 10 bases that match TRBD2. The end of the DNA fits TRBJ2-7 better, so the J call may be wrong. The CDR3 spans 16 residues. Germline CDR1 is SQVTM and CDR2 is ANQGSEA. The CDR3 nucleotides are TGCAGCGTTGAAGATCTAGCGGGAGCCTCCTACAATGAGCAGTACTTC. Its translation is CSVEDLAGASYNEQYF.

This clonotype has more than one count but fewer than ten. The rearrangement links TRBV7-9 to TRBJ2-4; 8 bases fit TRBD1. The J call may be mistaken, given a closer DNA end match to TRBJ2-7. There are 13 residues in the CDR3. Germline lookup yields CDR1 SEHNR and CDR2 FQNEAQ (reference sequence). The CDR3 nucleotides read TGTGCCAGCGGACAGGGAGGTGTGAACGAGCAGTACTTC. This encodes CASGQGGVNEQYF.

CDR3: CASGPAGSAAEAFF. Here the CDR3 DNA reads TGTGCTAGTGGTCCGGCGGGATCCGCGGCTGAAGCTTTCTTT. The V and J genes are TRBV12-5 and TRBJ1-1; D not resolved. This CDR3 comprises 14 residues. Trimming removed 5 bases at V and 6 bases at J, with 16 bases between. Looked up from germline, CDR1 is LGHNT and CDR2 is FRNRAP.